Many counts were recorded for the clone carrying this TCR beta chain. Its target is unknown. The junction had 4 bases not matched to a gene; V was cut back by 1 base and J by 1 base. The CDR3 has 15 residues. Germline CDR1 is SGHDT and CDR2 is YYEEEE. These data are taken from a study of human T cells and chemical hapten exposure. About the study: Recorded diagnoses among the mostly female patients were alopecia areata, totalis or universalis.

Whole-study results and caveats: With patch test score, the counts of PT1 expanded TCRs showed a positive correlation.

Each CDR3 protein gets one entry after TCRdb re-called the RACE reads with MiXCR. The sample contains 50,000 to 70,000 distinct CDR3 sequences, around an eighth of which appear only once. The time point here: patch test 3, about 24 weeks after DPC sensitization. Treatment given: therapeutic diphenylcyclopropenone sensitization with weekly scalp DPC. Every patch test was put on after a blood sample was taken. This chain connects TRBV5-6 to TRBJ1-1, with 7 bases matching TRBD1. The starting material was whole blood, obtained in connection with sensitization to the hapten diphenylcyclopropenone (DPC). The sequence was obtained from a man aged 30-40 years with alopecia areata. Some clones in this sample may be carry-over from other donors' samples. CDR3 residues: CASSLLTGQNTEAFF. The CDR3 DNA sequence: TGTGCCAGCAGCTTGTTGACAGGGCAGAACACTGAAGCTTTCTTT. The full variable domain, its missing parts supplied by reference TRBV5-6 and TRBJ1-1, is DAGVTQSPTHLIKTRGQQVTLRCSPKSGHDTVSWYQQALGQGPQFIFQYYEEEERQRGNFPDRFSGHQFPNYSSELNVNALLLGDSALYLCASSLLTGQNTEAFFGQGTRLTVV.